Included here is one TCR beta chain sequence, with context. The CDR3 is 12 amino acids. Germline-derived CDR1 and CDR2 are SGHRS and YFSETQ. V lost 3 bases, J lost 6 bases, and 2 bases stayed unmatched. The entry originates in a study of control samples from healthy donors and cancer patients. TCRdb's copy holds only in-frame clones and misses some; the assay was immunoSEQ multiplex PCR. The data show 80,000 to 85,000 clones, roughly 84% seen once. This receptor was identified in a woman in her 50s in good health. V gene TRBV5-1 combines with J gene TRBJ1-2; 7 positions match TRBD1. The material sequenced was blood. The CDR3 DNA is TGCGCCAGCAGCTATACAGGGGATGGCTACACCTTC. It is translated as CASSYTGDGYTF.